The 19 T cell receptor beta chains in this list originate from one sample, sequenced in a study of CD8+CD57+ T cells in acquired aplastic anemia. It was genomic DNA that served as the template for profiling TCR beta VDJ and CDR3. TCRdb re-derived calls from the reads in MiXCR, one entry per CDR3 protein. The sample contains 400,000 to 500,000 distinct CDR3 sequences, around 68% of which appear only once. The sample was sorted CD4+, CD8+, or CD8+CD57+ T cells (not recorded which) from PBMCs. These receptor sequences come from a human donor in good health, serving as a control.

A note on this clonotype: The CDR3 end shows no conserved phenylalanine or tryptophan, and so a read error is likely. The DNA is omitted, as the CDR3 cannot be located on it reliably, and the CDR3 follows TCRdb's listing. The chain carries TRBV7-2 and TRBJ1-5; the table's D call TRBD1 went unverified against the DNA. Per germline, CDR1 SGHTA and CDR2 FQGNSA. The CDR3 is 13 residues long, ends included. CDR3 in amino acids: CASSLRRERRQPI.

This clonotype came up many times. The rearrangement links TRBV10-3 to TRBJ1-4; TRBD1 matches 8 bases. Looked up from germline, CDR1 is ENHRY and CDR2 is SYGVKD. This CDR3 has 17 amino acids. J gave up 8 bases and V 10 bases, and 21 bases lay outside the gene matches. This chain's CDR3 is CATTAGTGLLGGEKLFF. CDR3 coding DNA: TGTGCCACCACCGCCGGGACAGGCTTGCTTGGGGGAGAAAAACTGTTTTTT.

This clonotype was counted many times. The chain recombines TRBV6-4 with TRBJ2-1; a possible D gene is TRBD1 (5 bases). Germline V gene lookup returns CDR1 MRHNA and CDR2 SNTAGT. Trimming pared 3 bases from V and 1 base from J, leaving 7 bases between. CDR3 length: 14 amino acids. The CDR3 is CASSEQGSYNEQFF. CDR3 nucleotide sequence: TGTGCCAGCAGTGAGCAGGGTTCCTACAATGAGCAGTTCTTC.

This clonotype has more than one count but fewer than ten. This may arise from a read error, as a much more abundant clone is one base away. V usage is TRBV6-1 and J usage is TRBJ2-1, with 9 nucleotides matching TRBD2. J was trimmed by 3 bases and V by 5 bases; bases with no gene match: 2. Per the germline V gene, CDR1 is MNHNS and CDR2 is SASEGT. The CDR3 has 14 amino acids. The CDR3 here is CASSWRGGYNEQFF. The CDR3 DNA follows: TGTGCCAGCAGTTGGCGGGGGGGCTACAATGAGCAGTTCTTC.

The chain recombines TRBV7-2 with TRBJ2-5, with D uncertain. This CDR3 is 14 amino acids long. Trimming cost V 5 bases and J 11 bases, with 21 bases left between them. Germline CDR1 is SGHTA and CDR2 is FQGNSA. CDR3 in DNA: TGTGCCAGCAGCACCCGACCAGCGCCCGACACGCAGTACTTC. Its translation is CASSTRPAPDTQYF.

The CDR3 loop reads CASSPRPGTASYEQYF. The CDR3 DNA sequence: TGTGCCAGCAGCCCCCGGCCCGGGACAGCCTCCTACGAGCAGTACTTC. This rearrangement joins TRBV25-1 to TRBJ2-7, with 7 positions matching TRBD1. With V trimmed by 6 bases and J by 0 bases, 11 bases remained unmatched. The CDR3 contains 16 residues. The V gene's germline CDR1 is MGHDK and CDR2 SYGVNS.

The V gene is TRBV4-1, the J gene TRBJ1-2, with D uncertain. V was shortened by 2 bases and J by 2 bases, with 6 bases between the two germline ends. Germline CDR1 is MGHRA and CDR2 is YSYEKL. CDR3 size: 13 residues. DNA of the CDR3: TGCGCCAGCAGCCAAAAGCTAAACTATGGCTACACCTTC. Amino acids: CASSQKLNYGYTF.

Turning to this clonotype: The junction departs from the called germline gene at one end, perhaps through a read error. The chain joins TRBV7-9 to TRBJ1-5; D perhaps matches TRBD1 (5 bases). The CDR3 extends over 14 amino acids. From germline, CDR1 is SEHNR and CDR2 FQNEAQ (reference sequence). The CDR3 spells CASGLDGTDHPHHF. Here the CDR3 DNA reads TGTGCCAGCGGTCTCGACGGGACGGATCATCCACACCACTTT. The entire variable domain, with the rest obtained from reference TRBV7-9 and TRBJ1-5, is as follows: DTGVSQNPRHKITKRGQNVTFRCDPISEHNRLYWYRQTLGQGPEFLTYFQNEAQLEKSRLLSDRFSAERPKGSFSTLEIQRTEQGDSAMYLCASGLDGTDHPHHFGDGTRLSIL.

The chain links TRBV7-2 to TRBJ2-7; 7 bases match TRBD1. V lost 5 bases and J lost 11; bases outside the gene matches: 18. This CDR3 has 15 amino acids. Germline assignment: CDR1 SGHTA and CDR2 FQGNSA. This chain's CDR3 is CASSARRDSFPYEYF. As DNA, the CDR3 is TGTGCCAGCAGCGCGCGCCGGGACAGTTTTCCCTACGAGTACTTC.

A word on this clonotype: The junction departs from germline at one end; a sequencing error may be responsible. V is TRBV7-8 and J is TRBJ1-1; TRBD1 might be the D (5 bases). This CDR3 is built from 12 residues. Germline V gene sequence: CDR1 SGHVS, CDR2 FQNEAQ. CDR3 bases: TGTGCCAGCAGGGCCGAACAGGCAGAAGCATTCTTT. This codes for CASRAEQAEAFF.

This chain joins TRBV7-6 and TRBJ2-3, with D possibly being TRBD1 (6 bases). Germline V CDR1 and CDR2: SGHVS, FNYEAQ. The V end lost 7 bases, the J end lost 2 bases, and 13 bases lay between the germline ends. CDR3 length: 14 amino acids. The CDR3: CASIRTGNTDTQYF. CDR3 nucleotides: TGTGCCAGCATACGAACAGGGAACACAGATACGCAGTATTTT.

The chain recombines TRBV24-1 with TRBJ1-4; D uncertain. Germline values: CDR1 KGHDR, CDR2 SFDVKD. Trimming took 5 bases from V and 7 from J, leaving 13 bases between them. The CDR3 length is 14 residues. CDR3 sequence reads: CATSAVGVSEKLFF. The CDR3 nucleotides read TGTGCCACCAGTGCCGTGGGAGTGAGTGAAAAACTGTTTTTT.

V gene TRBV2 combines with J gene TRBJ2-7; 15 bases align to TRBD2. The trim removed 5 bases at V and 4 bases at J, leaving 6 bases unmatched. Germline V gives CDR1 SNHLY, CDR2 FYNNEI. The CDR3 spans 16 residues. CDR3 DNA: TGTGCCAGCAGTCTCGGGACTAGCGGGGGGAAGTACGAGCAGTACTTC. This translates into CASSLGTSGGKYEQYF.

The chain combines TRBV19 with TRBJ1-2; D may be TRBD1 (5 bases). The CDR3 has 13 residues. In germline, CDR1 is LNHDA, CDR2 SQIVND (reference sequence). With 3 bases removed from V and 4 bases from J, the gap between germline ends came to 9 bases. In nucleotides, the CDR3 is TGTGCCAGTAGTATTGGACACGGCTATGGCTACACCTTC. As protein: CASSIGHGYGYTF.

The chain is built from TRBV7-2 and TRBJ2-7; 15 bases are a match to TRBD2. Germline lookup yields CDR1 SGHTA and CDR2 FQGNSA. CDR3 length equals 17 residues. With 4 bases clipped from V and 5 bases from J, the junction kept 9 bases outside the gene matches. The CDR3 is CASSSGLAGGFTDEQYF. The DNA of the CDR3 is TGTGCCAGCAGCTCGGGACTAGCGGGGGGTTTTACCGACGAGCAGTACTTC.

This chain links TRBV7-3 with TRBJ2-1; 8 nucleotides match TRBD2. With 6 bases clipped from V and 1 base from J, the junction kept 11 bases outside the gene matches. CDR3 length: 17 residues. Germline lookup yields CDR1 SGHTA and CDR2 FQGTGA. Written as DNA, the CDR3 is TGTGCCAGCAGGTTAGCCAGGGGCGGGGGGTCCTACAATGAGCAGTTCTTC. It codes for CASRLARGGGSYNEQFF.

The chain joins TRBV20-1 to TRBJ1-5; no definite D call. In germline, CDR1 is DFQATT, CDR2 SNEGSKA (reference sequence). Deletions cut 3 bases from V and 11 bases from J, with 14 bases between. CDR3 length equals 12 residues. CDR3 nucleotide sequence: TGCAGTGCTAGTCCGGGTTTGGAGACCCAGCATTTT. As protein: CSASPGLETQHF.

A single count supports this clonotype. Mismatch with germline at one junction end may stem from a read error. The J gene is TRBJ1-1, the V gene TRBV9; the D gene is possibly TRBD1 (5 bases). Germline lookup yields CDR1 SGDLS and CDR2 YYNGEE. The length of the CDR3 is 13 residues. This CDR3 reads CASSAPGPAEPFF. The CDR3 nucleotides read TGTGCCAGCAGCGCACCGGGGCCCGCTGAACCTTTCTTT.

As regards this clonotype: Because the CDR3 is missing its conserved closing phenylalanine or tryptophan, this is likely a read error. The DNA is left out, because the CDR3 cannot be placed on it with certainty; the CDR3 is given as TCRdb lists it. The rearrangement joins TRBV7-9 to TRBJ2-7; TRBD1 was called by the table and not checked on the DNA. The CDR3 contains 13 residues when both ends are counted. The germline V gene encodes CDR1 SEHNR and CDR2 FQNEAQ (reference sequence). CDR3 sequence reads: CASSLRGRWAQTM.